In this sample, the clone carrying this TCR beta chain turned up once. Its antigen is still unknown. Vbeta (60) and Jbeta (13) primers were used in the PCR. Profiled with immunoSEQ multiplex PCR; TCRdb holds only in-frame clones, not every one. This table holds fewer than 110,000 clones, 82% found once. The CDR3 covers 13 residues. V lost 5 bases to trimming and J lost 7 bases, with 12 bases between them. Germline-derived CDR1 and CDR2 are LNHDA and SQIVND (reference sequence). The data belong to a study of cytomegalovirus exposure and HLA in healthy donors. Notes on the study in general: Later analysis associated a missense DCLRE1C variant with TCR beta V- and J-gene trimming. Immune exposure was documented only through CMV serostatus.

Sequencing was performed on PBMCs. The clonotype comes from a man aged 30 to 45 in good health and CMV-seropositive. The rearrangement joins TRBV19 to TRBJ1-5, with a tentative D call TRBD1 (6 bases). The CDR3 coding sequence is TGTGCCAGTAGTTTGCAGGGGCCCCAGCCCCAGCATTTT. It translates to CASSLQGPQPQHF.